The 5 T cell receptor beta chains given below trace back to one sample, sequenced in a study of cytomegalovirus exposure and HLA in healthy donors. The PCR ran on 60 Vbeta and 13 Jbeta primers. The table came from immunoSEQ multiplex PCR; TCRdb's copy has only in-frame clones and leaves some out. The sample has around 140,000 clones; approximately 80% are singletons. The sequenced sample was PBMCs. Receptors were obtained from a woman aged 55 to 70 in good health and CMV-seropositive.

The rearrangement joins TRBV9 to TRBJ1-1, with D perhaps TRBD1 (5 bases). CDR1 and CDR2 from the germline V gene are SGDLS and YYNGEE. The CDR3 runs to 16 residues. V lost 4 bases, J lost 1 base, and 17 bases lay in between. CDR3 protein: CASSQAVGQTNTEAFF. The CDR3 nucleotides are TGTGCCAGCAGCCAAGCCGTGGGGCAGACGAACACTGAAGCTTTCTTT.

This clone showed up just a few times. The rearrangement uses TRBV7-2 and TRBJ2-4; TRBD2 aligns across 8 bases. CDR3 length: 14 residues. Unmatched junction bases numbered 3, after V lost 0 bases and J lost 8 bases. Germline CDR1 is SGHTA and CDR2 is FQGNSA. The CDR3 region has the DNA TGTGCCAGCAGCTTAGCGGTCGGGGGGGACATTCAGTACTTC. Its translation: CASSLAVGGDIQYF.

This chain uses TRBV6-6 with TRBJ2-7; 10 bases agree with TRBD2. V shed 5 bases and J 3 bases; nucleotides not matched to a gene: 1. The CDR3 contains 13 residues. Germline-derived CDR1 and CDR2 are MNHNY and SVGAGI (reference sequence). The CDR3 reads CASSTSGVYEQYF. The CDR3 DNA follows: TGTGCCAGCAGTACTAGCGGGGTCTACGAGCAGTACTTC.

The CDR3, as DNA: TGTGCCAGCAAAGGACAGGGTCCTACTAGAGAGCAGTACTTC. It is translated as CASKGQGPTREQYF. The chain uses TRBV2 and TRBJ2-5, with 8 bases aligning to TRBD1. The CDR3 covers 14 residues. CDR1 SNHLY and CDR2 FYNNEI come from the germline V gene. The junction had 15 bases not matched to a gene; V was cut back by 7 bases and J by 11 bases.

The chain employs TRBV7-9 and TRBJ1-5, with D uncertain. Trimming left V 3 bases short and J 3 bases short, with 9 bases between. Germline CDR1 is SEHNR and CDR2 is FQNEAQ (reference sequence). This CDR3 contains 14 residues. CDR3 bases: TGTGCCAGCAGCTTCACGGGGTCCAATCAGCCCCAGCATTTT. Its protein product is CASSFTGSNQPQHF.